The entry below describes one T cell receptor beta chain. What it binds is not known. The iRepertoire nested amplicon-rescue multiplex PCR amplified TCR alpha and beta CDR3s from RNA. Input was roughly 95-400 ng of tissue mRNA or PBMC total RNA. Each CDR3 protein is one row after TCRdb ran MiXCR on the multiplex PCR reads. The repertoire holds tens of thousands of distinct CDR3 sequences, with around 23% as singletons. The CDR3 has 15 residues. V dropped 1 base and J dropped 0 bases, with 9 bases sitting between them. Looked up from germline, CDR1 is SGHNT and CDR2 is YYREEE (reference sequence). The data were obtained in a study of glioma-infiltrating T cells. General study findings and limits: Tissue and blood shared very few CDR3 sequences. Gliomas, especially low-grade, showed above-expected tissue-blood divergence; non-neoplastic patients showed below.

The sequence came from a human donor with low-grade glioma or glioblastoma, undergoing nonglioma brain surgery, or in good health (not recorded which). The V gene is TRBV5-4, the J gene TRBJ2-3; D is unclear. The sample taken for sequencing was glioma tissue, nonneoplastic brain tissue, or PBMCs (not recorded which). The CDR3 DNA is TGTGCCAGCAGCTTGAGGCTAACTAGCACAGATACGCAGTATTTT. Translation: CASSLRLTSTDTQYF.